The rows below give T cell receptor beta chains drawn from one sample of a study of blood T cell repertoires in COVID-19. TCRdb's copy holds only in-frame clones and misses some; the assay was immunoSEQ multiplex PCR. The sample includes about 440,000 clones, about 91% of them seen just once. Sequencing input: peripheral blood. These receptors came from a woman between 45 and 60 years old with COVID-19, enrolled during active disease. Both conserved end residues are trimmed from each CDR3. Not every row has a clone size; where given, it reads once, few, many or a size class.

v_call	j_call	clone_size	cdr3_aa
TRBV21-1	TRBJ1-1	.	ASSKAETGGRDF
TRBV9	TRBJ1-1	.	ASAQDGSRGTEAF
TRBV2	TRBJ1-2	.	ASSFRTGLYGYT
TRBV7-8	TRBJ1-6	few	ASLRSLGGARYSPLH
TRBV9	TRBJ2-3	.	ASSELAGSTDTQY
TRBV20-1	TRBJ1-2	.	SASFGNYGYT
TRBV28	TRBJ1-6	.	ASSSLSGSNSPLH
TRBV18	TRBJ2-3	.	ASSGQPTDTQY
TRBV6-6	TRBJ1-1	.	ASSTDTNTEAF
TRBV19	TRBJ2-3	.	ASSTPRLAGGDTQY
TRBV5-6	TRBJ1-6	once	ASSNSRSPLH
TRBV24-1	TRBJ2-5	.	ATSAALGGEETQY
TRBV15	TRBJ2-2	.	ATSEAGTRNTGELF
TRBV6-5	TRBJ2-7	.	ASSILAGGSYEQY
TRBV11-2	TRBJ2-7	.	ASSLGNTNYEQY
TRBV2	TRBJ2-2	.	ASNIPGGDTGELF
TRBV12-3/TRBV12-4	TRBJ2-7	few	ASSFSGFYEQY